This TCR beta chain was sequenced in a study of shared clonotypes between healthy human individuals. Whole-study findings and limits: Apart from blood, nothing was sampled; tissue repertoires likely differ. Naive subsets usually exceeded memory subsets in estimated richness. Sorted-subset sequencing, rarefaction showed, was incomplete despite large depth.

The repertoire was sequenced with immunoSEQ multiplex PCR; TCRdb's copy has only in-frame clones and lacks some. The table lists millions of clones, around 94% of them singletons. On this clone itself: Its target is not known.

CDR3 length: 14 residues. J was trimmed by 7 bases and V by 5 bases; bases with no gene match: 7. Looked up from germline, CDR1 is SEHNR and CDR2 is FQNEAQ (reference sequence). This clonotype originated in a man younger than 30 in good health. The chain joins TRBV7-9 to TRBJ1-5; 8 bases align to TRBD1. The sequenced material came from naive CD4+ T cells sorted from blood. Subset noted: CD45RA+ positively selected. In DNA form, the CDR3 reads TGTGCCAGCAGCAGAGGACAGGGCCGCCAGCCCCAGCATTTT. Translation: CASSRGQGRQPQHF.